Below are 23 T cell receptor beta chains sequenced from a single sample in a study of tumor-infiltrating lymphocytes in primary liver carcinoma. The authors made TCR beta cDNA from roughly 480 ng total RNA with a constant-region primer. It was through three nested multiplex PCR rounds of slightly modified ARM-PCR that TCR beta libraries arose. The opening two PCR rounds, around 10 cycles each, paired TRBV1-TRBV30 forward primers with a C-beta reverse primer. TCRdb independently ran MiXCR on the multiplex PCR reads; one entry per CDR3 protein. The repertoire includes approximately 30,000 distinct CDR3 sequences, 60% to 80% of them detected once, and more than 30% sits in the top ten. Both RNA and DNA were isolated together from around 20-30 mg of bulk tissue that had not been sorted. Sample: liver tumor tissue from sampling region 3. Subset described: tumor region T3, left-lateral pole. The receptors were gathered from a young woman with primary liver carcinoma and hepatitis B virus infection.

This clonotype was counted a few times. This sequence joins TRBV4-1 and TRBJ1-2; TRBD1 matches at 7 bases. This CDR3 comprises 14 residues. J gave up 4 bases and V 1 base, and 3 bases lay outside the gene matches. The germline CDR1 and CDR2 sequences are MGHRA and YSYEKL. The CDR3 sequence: CASSQAGGSYGYTF. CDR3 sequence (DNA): TGCGCCAGCAGCCAAGCAGGGGGATCCTATGGCTACACCTTC.

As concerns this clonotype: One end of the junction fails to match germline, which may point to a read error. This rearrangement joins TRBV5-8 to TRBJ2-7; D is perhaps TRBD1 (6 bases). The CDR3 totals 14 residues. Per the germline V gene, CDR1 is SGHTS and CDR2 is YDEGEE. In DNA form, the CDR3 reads TGTACCAGCAGCTTCAATGGACAGCGCTACGAGCAGTACTTC. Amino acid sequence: CTSSFNGQRYEQYF. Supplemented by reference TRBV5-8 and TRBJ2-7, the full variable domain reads EAGVTQSPTHLIKTRGQQATLRCSPISGHTSVYWYQQALGLGLQFLLWYDEGEERNRGNFPPRFSGRQFPNYSSELNVNALELEDSALYLCTSSFNGQRYEQYFGPGTRLTVT.

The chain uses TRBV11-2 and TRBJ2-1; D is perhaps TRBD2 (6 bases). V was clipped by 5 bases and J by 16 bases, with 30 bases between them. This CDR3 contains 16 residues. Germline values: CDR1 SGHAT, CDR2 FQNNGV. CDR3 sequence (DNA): TGTGCCAGCAGCACCTCTCTAGTGGGAGGATACAATGGGCATTTCTTC. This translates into CASSTSLVGGYNGHFF.

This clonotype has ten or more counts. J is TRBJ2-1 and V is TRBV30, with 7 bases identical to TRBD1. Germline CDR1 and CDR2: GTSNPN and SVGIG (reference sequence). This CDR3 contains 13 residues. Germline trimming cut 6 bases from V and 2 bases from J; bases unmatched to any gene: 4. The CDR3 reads CACAGTAYNEQFF. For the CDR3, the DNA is TGTGCCTGTGCCGGGACAGCCTACAATGAGCAGTTCTTC.

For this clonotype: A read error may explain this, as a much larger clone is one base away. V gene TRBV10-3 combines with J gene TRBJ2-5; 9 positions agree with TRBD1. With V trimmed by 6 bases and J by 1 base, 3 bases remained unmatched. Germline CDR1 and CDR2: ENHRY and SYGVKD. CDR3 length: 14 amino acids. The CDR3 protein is CAIRGQGPQETQYF. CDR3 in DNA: TGTGCCATCAGGGGACAGGGACCCCAAGAGACCCAGTACTTC.

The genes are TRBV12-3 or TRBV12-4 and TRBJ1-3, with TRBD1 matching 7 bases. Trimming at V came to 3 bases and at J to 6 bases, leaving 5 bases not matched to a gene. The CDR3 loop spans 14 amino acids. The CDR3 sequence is CASSFRQGENTIYF. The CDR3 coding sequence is TGTGCCAGCAGTTTCCGACAGGGCGAAAACACCATATATTTT.

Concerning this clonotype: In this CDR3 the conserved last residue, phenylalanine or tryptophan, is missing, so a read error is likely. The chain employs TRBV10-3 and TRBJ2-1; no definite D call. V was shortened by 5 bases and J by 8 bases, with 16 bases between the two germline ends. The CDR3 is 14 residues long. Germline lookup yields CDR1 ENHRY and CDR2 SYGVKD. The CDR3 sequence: CAISPTVTWDEQFI. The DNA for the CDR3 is TGTGCCATCAGTCCCACGGTGACCTGGGATGAGCAGTTCATC.

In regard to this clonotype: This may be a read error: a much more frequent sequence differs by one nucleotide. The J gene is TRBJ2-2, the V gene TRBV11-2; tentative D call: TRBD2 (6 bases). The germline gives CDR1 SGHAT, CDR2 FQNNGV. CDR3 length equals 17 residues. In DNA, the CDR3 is TGTGCCAGAAGCTTAGCATTAGGAGGGGCGAACACCGGGGAGCTGTTCTTT. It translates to CARSLALGGANTGELFF.

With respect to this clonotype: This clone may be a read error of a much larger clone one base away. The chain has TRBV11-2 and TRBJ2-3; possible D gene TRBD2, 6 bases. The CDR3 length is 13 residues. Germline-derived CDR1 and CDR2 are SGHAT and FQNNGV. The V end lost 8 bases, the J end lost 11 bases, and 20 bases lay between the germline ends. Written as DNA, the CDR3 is TGTGCCAGCGGCCTGCGACGGGGGAATATGCAGTATTTT. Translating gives CASGLRRGNMQYF.

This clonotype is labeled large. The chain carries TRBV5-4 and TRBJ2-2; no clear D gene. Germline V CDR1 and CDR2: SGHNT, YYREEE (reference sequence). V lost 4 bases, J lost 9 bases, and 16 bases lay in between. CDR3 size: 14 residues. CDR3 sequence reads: CASSPVDTHRELFF. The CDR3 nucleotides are TGTGCCAGCAGCCCCGTCGACACTCATAGGGAGCTGTTTTTT.

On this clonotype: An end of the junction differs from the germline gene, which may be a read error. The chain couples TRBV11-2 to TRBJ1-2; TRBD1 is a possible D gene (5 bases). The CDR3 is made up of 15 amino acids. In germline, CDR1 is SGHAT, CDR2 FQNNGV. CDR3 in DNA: TGTGCCAGCAGCTTAGATGGGATGGCAGGGAGATGCAACATCTTC. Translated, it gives CASSLDGMAGRCNIF.

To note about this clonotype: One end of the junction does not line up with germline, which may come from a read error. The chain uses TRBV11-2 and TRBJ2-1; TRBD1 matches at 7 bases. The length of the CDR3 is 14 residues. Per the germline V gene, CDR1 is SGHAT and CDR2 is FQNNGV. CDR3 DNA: TGTCCCAGAAGCCACCGAGGGACAGCCAATGAGCAGTCCTTC. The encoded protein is CPRSHRGTANEQSF.

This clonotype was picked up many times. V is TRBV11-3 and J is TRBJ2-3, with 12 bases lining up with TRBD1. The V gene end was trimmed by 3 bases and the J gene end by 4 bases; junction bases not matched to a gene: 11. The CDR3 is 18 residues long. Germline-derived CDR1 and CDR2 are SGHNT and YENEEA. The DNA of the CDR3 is TGTGCCAGCAGCTTTACGGGGACAGGGGGCCCAAGCGCAGATACGCAGTATTTT. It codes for CASSFTGTGGPSADTQYF.

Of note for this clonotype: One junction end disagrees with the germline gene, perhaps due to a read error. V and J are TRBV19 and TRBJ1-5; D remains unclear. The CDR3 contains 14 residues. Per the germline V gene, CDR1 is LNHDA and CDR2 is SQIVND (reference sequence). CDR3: CASSDLGLGQTQHF. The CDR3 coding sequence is TGTGCCAGCAGTGATCTGGGATTAGGTCAGACCCAGCATTTT.

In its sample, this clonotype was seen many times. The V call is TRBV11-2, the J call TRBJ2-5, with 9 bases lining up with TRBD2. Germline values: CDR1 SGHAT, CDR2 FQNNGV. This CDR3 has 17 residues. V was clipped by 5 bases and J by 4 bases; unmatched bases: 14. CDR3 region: CASSPRGQLAGLETQYF. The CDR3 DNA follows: TGTGCCAGCAGCCCTAGGGGACAACTAGCGGGCCTAGAGACCCAGTACTTC.

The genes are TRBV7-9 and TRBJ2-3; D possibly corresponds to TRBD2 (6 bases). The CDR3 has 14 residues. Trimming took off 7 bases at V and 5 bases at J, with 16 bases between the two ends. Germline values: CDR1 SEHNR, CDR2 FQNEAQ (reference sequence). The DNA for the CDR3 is TGTGCCAGCAAGGACGGAGGGAGACGAGATACGCAGTATTTT. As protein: CASKDGGRRDTQYF.

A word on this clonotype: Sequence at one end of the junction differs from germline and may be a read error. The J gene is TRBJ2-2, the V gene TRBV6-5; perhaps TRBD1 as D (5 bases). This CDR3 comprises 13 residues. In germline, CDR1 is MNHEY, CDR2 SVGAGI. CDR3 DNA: TGTACCAGCAGTTTCAGGGACACCGGGGAGCTGTTTTTT. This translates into CTSSFRDTGELFF.

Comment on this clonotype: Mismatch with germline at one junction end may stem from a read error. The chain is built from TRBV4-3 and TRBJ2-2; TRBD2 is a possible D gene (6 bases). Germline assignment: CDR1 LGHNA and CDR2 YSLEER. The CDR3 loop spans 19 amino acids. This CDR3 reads CTSSVLAGGPRSNTGELFF. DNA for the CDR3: TGCACCAGCAGCGTACTAGCAGGAGGGCCCCGTTCGAACACCGGAGAGCTGTTTTTT.

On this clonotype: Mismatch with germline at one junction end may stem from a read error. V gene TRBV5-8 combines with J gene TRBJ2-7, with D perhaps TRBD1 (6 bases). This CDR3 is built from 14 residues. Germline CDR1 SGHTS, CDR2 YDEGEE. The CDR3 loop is CASSLNGQPYEQYF. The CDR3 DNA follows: TGTGCCAGCAGCCTCAATGGACAGCCCTACGAACAGTACTTC.

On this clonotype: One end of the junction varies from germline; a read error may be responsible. Written as DNA, the CDR3 is TGCAGCGTTCAAAGCGGGACAGGGGACGACAATGAACAGTTCTTC. It specifies CSVQSGTGDDNEQFF. The V call is TRBV29-1, the J call TRBJ2-1; TRBD1 aligns across 10 bases. The CDR3 has 15 residues. Germline lookup yields CDR1 SQVTM and CDR2 ANQGSEA.

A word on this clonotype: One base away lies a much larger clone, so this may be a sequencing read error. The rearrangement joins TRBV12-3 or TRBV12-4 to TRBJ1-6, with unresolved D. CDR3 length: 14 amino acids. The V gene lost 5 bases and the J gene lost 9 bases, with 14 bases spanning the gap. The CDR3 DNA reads TGTGCCAGCAGTCCCCCGAGAGCGGCTTCACCCCTCCACTTT. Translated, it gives CASSPPRAASPLHF.

CDR3 nucleotide sequence: TGTGCCAGCAGCCATCGAGAGAGCGGGTGCCTCACGGATACGCAGTATTTT. Its translation: CASSHRESGCLTDTQYF. The gene calls are TRBV11-2 and TRBJ2-3, with D perhaps matching TRBD2 (6 bases). This CDR3 is built from 17 residues. Trimming pared 5 bases from V and 6 bases from J, leaving 24 bases between. Per germline, CDR1 SGHAT and CDR2 FQNNGV.

This CDR3 reads CASSHRHEQFF. The CDR3 DNA sequence: TGTGCCAGCAGCCATAGACATGAGCAGTTCTTC. This chain uses TRBV4-2 with TRBJ2-1; no reliable D call. The CDR3 spans 11 residues. Germline CDR1 LGHNA, CDR2 YNFKEQ. V was cut by 3 bases and J by 8 bases, with 5 bases left in between.